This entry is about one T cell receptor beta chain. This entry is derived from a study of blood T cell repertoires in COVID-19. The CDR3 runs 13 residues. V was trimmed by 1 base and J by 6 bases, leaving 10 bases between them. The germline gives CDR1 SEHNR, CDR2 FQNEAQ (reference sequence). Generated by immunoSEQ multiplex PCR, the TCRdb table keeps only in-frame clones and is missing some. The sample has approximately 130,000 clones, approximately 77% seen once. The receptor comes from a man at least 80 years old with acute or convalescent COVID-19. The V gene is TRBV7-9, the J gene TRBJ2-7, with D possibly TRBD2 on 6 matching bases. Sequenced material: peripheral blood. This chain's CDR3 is CASSLVAGGEQYF. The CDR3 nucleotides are TGTGCCAGCAGCTTAGTAGCCGGGGGCGAGCAGTACTTC.